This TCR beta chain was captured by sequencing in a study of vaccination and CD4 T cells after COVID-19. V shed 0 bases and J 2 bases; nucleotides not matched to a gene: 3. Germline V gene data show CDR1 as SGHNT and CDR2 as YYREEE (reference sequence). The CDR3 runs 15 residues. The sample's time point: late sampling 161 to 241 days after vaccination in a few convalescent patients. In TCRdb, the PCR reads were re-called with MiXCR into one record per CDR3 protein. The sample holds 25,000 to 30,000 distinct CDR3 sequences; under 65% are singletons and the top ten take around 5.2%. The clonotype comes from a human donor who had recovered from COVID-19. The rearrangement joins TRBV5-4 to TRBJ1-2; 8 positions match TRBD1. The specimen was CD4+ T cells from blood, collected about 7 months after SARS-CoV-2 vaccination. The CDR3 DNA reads TGTGCCAGCAGCTTGGCCAGGACAGGGAACTATGGCTACACCTTC. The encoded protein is CASSLARTGNYGYTF.